Listed here is a single T cell receptor (beta chain). This clone's antigen is unknown. One base away there is no much larger clone; base qualities are not given. This specimen belongs to a study of blood T cell repertoires in COVID-19 (dated by TCRdb to between 2020 and 2021). Regarding the study in general: Collaborator samples came from the United States, Italy and Spain and covered acute and convalescent phases of COVID-19. The prospective study material was composed of cDNA or gDNA derived from T cells, B-cell-depleted T cells, or PBMCs. A de-identified subject ID, COVID-19 status, age in years and sex were almost always included in the sample metadata. The repertoires were made available in a free public database intended to serve as a resource for research on the immune response to SARS-CoV-2. The dataset comprised deeply sampled blood TCRbeta repertoires from subjects exposed to, actively infected with, or recovered from COVID-19. Samples were obtained from the ongoing ImmuneRACE study (first 160 participants) and from about 1,300 subjects provided by 6 global collaborators. HLA class I and class II types, where available, came from metadata supplied by the sample provider rather than from assay-based typing.

Results the study describes overall, beyond this receptor: The quantity of clinical and demographic metadata differed by source and by participant and was supplied without curation.

Enrolling through a virtual design, the prospective study's participants ranged in age from roughly 18 to 89 years and lived across 20 to 25 United States geographic areas. In the prospective study, cohorts were assigned on the basis of participant-reported clinical history obtained from a screening survey and a study questionnaire. ImmuneRACE Cohort 3 recovered participants were defined by two consecutive negative NP/OP PCR tests, healthcare professional clearance, or symptom resolution. Each participant in the prospective study had whole blood, serum and a nasopharyngeal or oropharyngeal swab collected by mobile phlebotomists. Participants in the prospective study had the option to provide additional blood draws and questionnaires over a roughly 2-month period. Before DNA extraction, prospective study blood samples were shipped either frozen or at room temperature. The CDR3 numbers 11 residues from cysteine through phenylalanine. Only the CDR3 region is kept as DNA, spanning 33 bases read in frame from base 1. In the germline V gene, CDR1 corresponds to SGHAT and CDR2 to FQNNGV. At the junction V is shortened by 5 bases and J by 11 bases, with 11 bases in between.

TCRbeta CDR3 regions were amplified from genomic DNA by means of the immunoSEQ Assay, a bias-controlled multiplex PCR. Under the source paper's analysis protocol: The number of nucleated cells in each sample was estimated by amplification of reference gene primers within the assay. Sequence reads were collapsed and filtered to measure the absolute abundance of every unique TCRbeta CDR3 rearrangement. For each sample, productive Simpson clonality was calculated as the square root of Simpson's diversity index over productive rearrangements. This immuneACCESS table, as held by TCRdb, lists in-frame sequences with V and J called but not all clones. Of the missing ones, under half trace to an unresolved V gene in checked studies; the others have no known cause. Clonal size and the V and J genes are those of that table, whereas D and trimming came from the DNA. The sample profile shows around 390,000 clones; about 83% of them were found once. The ten largest clones capture roughly 9.4% of the sample.

The sequenced material came from PBMCs or T cells enriched from blood (not recorded which). The source is a woman aged 50 to 65 who had recovered from COVID-19. Rearrangement joined TRBV11-2 to TRBJ2-3, and possibly TRBD2, on 5 matching bases. CDR3 protein: CASSPDLGQYF. The nucleotide sequence reads TGTGCCAGCAGCCCGGACTTGGGGCAGTATTTT.